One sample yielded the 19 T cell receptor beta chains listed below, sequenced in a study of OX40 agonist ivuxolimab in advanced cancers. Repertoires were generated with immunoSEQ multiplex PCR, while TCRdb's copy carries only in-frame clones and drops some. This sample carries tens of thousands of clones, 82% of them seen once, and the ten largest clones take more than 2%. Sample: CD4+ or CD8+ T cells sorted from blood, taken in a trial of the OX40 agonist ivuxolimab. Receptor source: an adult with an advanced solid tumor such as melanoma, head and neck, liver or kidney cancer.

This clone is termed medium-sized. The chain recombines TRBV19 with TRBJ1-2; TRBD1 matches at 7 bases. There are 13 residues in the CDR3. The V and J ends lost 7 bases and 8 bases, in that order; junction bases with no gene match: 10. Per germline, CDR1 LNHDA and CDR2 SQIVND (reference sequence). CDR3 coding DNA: TGTGCCAGTACGCTCCAGGGGGGCGGCGGCTACACCTTC. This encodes CASTLQGGGGYTF.

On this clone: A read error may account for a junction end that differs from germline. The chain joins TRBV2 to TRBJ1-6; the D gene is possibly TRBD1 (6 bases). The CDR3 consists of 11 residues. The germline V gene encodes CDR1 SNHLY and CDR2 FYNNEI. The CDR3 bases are TGTGCCAGCAGGCTAGCAGGGGAAAGGGACTTT. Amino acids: CASRLAGERDF.

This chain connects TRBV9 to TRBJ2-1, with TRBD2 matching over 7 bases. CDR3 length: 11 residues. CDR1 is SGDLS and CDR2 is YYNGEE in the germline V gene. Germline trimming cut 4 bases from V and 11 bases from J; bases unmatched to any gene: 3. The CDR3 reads CASSSGLQQFF. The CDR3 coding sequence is TGTGCCAGCAGCTCGGGACTACAGCAGTTCTTC. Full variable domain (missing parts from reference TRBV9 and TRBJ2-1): DSGVTQTPKHLITATGQRVTLRCSPRSGDLSVYWYQQSLDQGLQFLIQYYNGEERAKGNILERFSAQQFPDLHSELNLSSLELGDSALYFCASSSGLQQFFGPGTRLTVL.

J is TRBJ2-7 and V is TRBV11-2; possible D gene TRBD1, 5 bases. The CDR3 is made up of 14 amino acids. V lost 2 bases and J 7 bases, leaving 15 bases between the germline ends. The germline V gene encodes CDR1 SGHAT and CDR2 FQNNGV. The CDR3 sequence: CASSLMVVAGEQYF. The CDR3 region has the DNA TGTGCCAGCAGCTTAATGGTAGTAGCAGGGGAGCAGTACTTC.

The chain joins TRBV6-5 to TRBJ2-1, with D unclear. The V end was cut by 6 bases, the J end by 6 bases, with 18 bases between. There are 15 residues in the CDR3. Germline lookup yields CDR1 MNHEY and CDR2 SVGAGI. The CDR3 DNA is TGTGCCAGCAGCACCCGGCGAGGTTGGGGCAATGAGCAGTTCTTC. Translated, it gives CASSTRRGWGNEQFF.

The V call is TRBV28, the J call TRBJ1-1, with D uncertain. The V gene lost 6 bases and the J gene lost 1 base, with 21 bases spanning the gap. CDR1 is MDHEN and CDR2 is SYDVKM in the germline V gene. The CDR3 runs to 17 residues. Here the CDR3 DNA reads TGTGCCAGCAGCGCCGTGGCACCGATAAACCCGAACACTGAAGCTTTCTTT. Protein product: CASSAVAPINPNTEAFF.

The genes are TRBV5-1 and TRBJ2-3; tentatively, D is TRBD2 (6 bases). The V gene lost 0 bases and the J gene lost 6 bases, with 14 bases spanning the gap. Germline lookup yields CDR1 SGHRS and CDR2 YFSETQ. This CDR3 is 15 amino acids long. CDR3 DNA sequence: TGCGCCAGCAGCTTGGGTGGAGGGGAAGGGGATACGCAGTATTTT. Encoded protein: CASSLGGGEGDTQYF.

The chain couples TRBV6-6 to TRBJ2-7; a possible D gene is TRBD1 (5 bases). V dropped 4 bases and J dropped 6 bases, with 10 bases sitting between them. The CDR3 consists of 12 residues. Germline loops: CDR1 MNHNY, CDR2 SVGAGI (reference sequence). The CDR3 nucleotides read TGTGCCAGCAGTTCTCAGGGTGTCGAGCAGTACTTC. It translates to CASSSQGVEQYF.

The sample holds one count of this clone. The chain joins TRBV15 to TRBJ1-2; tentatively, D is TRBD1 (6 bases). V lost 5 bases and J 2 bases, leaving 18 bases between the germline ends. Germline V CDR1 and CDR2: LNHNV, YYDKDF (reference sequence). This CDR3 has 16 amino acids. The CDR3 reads CATSGSYRDSNYGYTF. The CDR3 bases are TGTGCCACCAGCGGATCCTACAGGGACTCCAACTATGGCTACACCTTC.

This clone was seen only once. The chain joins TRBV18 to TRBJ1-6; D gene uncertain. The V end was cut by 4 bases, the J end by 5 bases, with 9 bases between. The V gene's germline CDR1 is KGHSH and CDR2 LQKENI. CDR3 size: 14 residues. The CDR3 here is CASSLWGDNSPLHF. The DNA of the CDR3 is TGTGCCAGCTCACTGTGGGGAGATAATTCACCCCTCCACTTT.

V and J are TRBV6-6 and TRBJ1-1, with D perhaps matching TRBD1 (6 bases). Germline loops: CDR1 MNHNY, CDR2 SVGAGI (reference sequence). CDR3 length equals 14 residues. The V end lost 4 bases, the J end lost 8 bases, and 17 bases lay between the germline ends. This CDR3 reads CASSSQGQSGEAFF. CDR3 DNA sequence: TGTGCCAGCAGTTCACAGGGTCAGTCCGGCGAAGCTTTCTTT.

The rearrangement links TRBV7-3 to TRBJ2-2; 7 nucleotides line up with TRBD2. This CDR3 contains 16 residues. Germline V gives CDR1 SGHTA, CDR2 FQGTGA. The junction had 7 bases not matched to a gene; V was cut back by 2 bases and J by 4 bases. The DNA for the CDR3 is TGTGCCAGCAGCTTAGGCGGGAGAGGTGGCACCGGGGAGCTGTTTTTT. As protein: CASSLGGRGGTGELFF.

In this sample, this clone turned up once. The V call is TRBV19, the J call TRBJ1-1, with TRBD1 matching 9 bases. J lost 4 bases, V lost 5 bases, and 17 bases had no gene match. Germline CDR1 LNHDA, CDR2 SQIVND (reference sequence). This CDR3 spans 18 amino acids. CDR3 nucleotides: TGTGCCAGTAGTCATGCATCTGACAGGGGGTTGCTTTCCACTGAAGCTTTCTTT. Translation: CASSHASDRGLLSTEAFF. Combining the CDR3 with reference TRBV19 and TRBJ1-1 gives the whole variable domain DGGITQSPKYLFRKEGQNVTLSCEQNLNHDAMYWYRQDPGQGLRLIYYSQIVNDFQKGDIAEGYSVSREKKESFPLTVTSAQKNPTAFYLCASSHASDRGLLSTEAFFGQGTRLTVV.

CDR3: CASSPPLTGYNEQFF. For the CDR3, the DNA is TGTGCCAGCTCACCACCGTTAACAGGTTACAATGAGCAGTTCTTC. The rearrangement joins TRBV18 to TRBJ2-1, with D perhaps matching TRBD1 (5 bases). Germline CDR1 is KGHSH and CDR2 is LQKENI. V was pared by 0 bases and J by 4 bases, with 10 bases between. This CDR3 contains 15 residues.

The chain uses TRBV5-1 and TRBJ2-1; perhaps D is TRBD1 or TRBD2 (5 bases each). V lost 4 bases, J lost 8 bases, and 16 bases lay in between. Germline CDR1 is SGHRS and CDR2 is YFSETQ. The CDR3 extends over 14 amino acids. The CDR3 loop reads CASSGGAGIYEQFF. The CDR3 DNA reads TGCGCCAGCAGCGGGGGAGCAGGGATCTATGAGCAGTTCTTC.

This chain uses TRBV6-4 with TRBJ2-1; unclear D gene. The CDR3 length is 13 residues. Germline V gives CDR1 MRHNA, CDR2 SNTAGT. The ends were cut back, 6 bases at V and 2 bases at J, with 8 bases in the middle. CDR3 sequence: CASRSLPYNEQFF. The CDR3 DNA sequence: TGTGCCAGCAGGTCTCTTCCCTACAATGAGCAGTTCTTC.

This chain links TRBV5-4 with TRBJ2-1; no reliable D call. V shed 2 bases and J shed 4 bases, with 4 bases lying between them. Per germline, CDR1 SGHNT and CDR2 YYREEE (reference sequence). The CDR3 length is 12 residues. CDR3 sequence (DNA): TGTGCCAGCAGCTTAAATTACAATGAGCAGTTCTTC. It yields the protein CASSLNYNEQFF.

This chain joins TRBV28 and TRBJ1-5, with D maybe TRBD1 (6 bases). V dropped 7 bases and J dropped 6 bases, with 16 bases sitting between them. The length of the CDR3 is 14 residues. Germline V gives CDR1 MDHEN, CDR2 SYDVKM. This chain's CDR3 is CASTQQGSAQPQHF. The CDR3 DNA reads TGTGCCAGCACCCAACAGGGATCGGCTCAGCCCCAGCATTTT.

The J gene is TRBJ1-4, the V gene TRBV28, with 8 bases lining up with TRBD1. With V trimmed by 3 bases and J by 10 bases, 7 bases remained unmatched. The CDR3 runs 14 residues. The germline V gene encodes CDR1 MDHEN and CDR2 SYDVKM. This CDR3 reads CASSFPGQEGKLFF. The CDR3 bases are TGTGCCAGCAGTTTCCCGGGACAGGAGGGAAAACTGTTTTTT.